These T cell receptor beta chains were read from a single sample in a study of vaccination effects on CD4 cells after COVID-19. Clones were read by immunoSEQ multiplex PCR, and TCRdb kept only the in-frame ones, dropping some. The table shows under 85,000 clones, with around four fifths occurring only once. Which antigens these TCRs recognize remains unknown. The sample consisted of CD4+ T cells from PBMCs cultured with HCoV-229E spike peptides, taken before COVID-19 vaccination. These TCRs come from a human donor who received a COVID-19 vaccine. CDR3s include the opening cysteine and the closing phenylalanine or tryptophan. A D gene is named only where the DNA matches it firmly. A clone size is listed for some rows: how often the clone was seen (once, few, many), or a class if it is expanded.

TRBV27,NA,NA,TRBJ2-1,TGTGCCAGCAGTCCGCGGCGGGACTCCTACAATGAGCAGTTCTTC,CASSPRRDSYNEQFF
TRBV5-1,NA,NA,TRBJ2-1,TGCGCCAGCAGCTTTTCCAGGAGCTCCTACAATGAGCAGTTCTTC,CASSFSRSSYNEQFF
TRBV24-1,NA,NA,TRBJ2-1,TGTGCCACCAATGTTGGGGGGGCCCACAATGAGCAGTTCTTC,CATNVGGAHNEQFF
TRBV5-6,TRBD1,NA,TRBJ1-1,TGTGCCAGCAGCCTCTTTCAGGGGGCGAACACTGAAGCTTTCTTT,CASSLFQGANTEAFF
TRBV4-1,TRBD1,NA,TRBJ1-3,TGCGCCAGCAGCCAACTCAGGGGGCTTTCAGGAAACACCATATATTTT,CASSQLRGLSGNTIYF
TRBV24-1,NA,NA,TRBJ1-1,TGTGCCACCAGTGACCCCACGGAGACTGAAGCTTTCTTT,CATSDPTETEAFF
TRBV24-1,NA,NA,TRBJ2-1,TGTGCCACCAGTGACGACTCCTCCTACAATGAGCAGTTCTTC,CATSDDSSYNEQFF
TRBV19,TRBD2,NA,TRBJ2-5,TGTGCCAGTAGTCCCCGACGCAGCGGGGGGTCCCAAGAGACCCAGTACTTC,CASSPRRSGGSQETQYF
TRBV5-5,TRBD2,few,TRBJ2-1,TGTGCCAGCACCGCGGGGGGTAGCTCCTACAATGAGCAGTTCTTC,CASTAGGSSYNEQFF
TRBV18,NA,NA,TRBJ1-3,TGTGCCAGCTCACCGCAGACAGCCTCTGGAAACACCATATATTTT,CASSPQTASGNTIYF
TRBV6-6,TRBD1,NA,TRBJ1-5,TGTGCCAGCACCACAGGGGATCAGCCCCAGCATTTT,CASTTGDQPQHF
TRBV20-1,TRBD1,once,TRBJ2-6,TGCAGTGCTAGTGGGACAGGCCAATCTGGGGCCAACGTCCTGACTTTC,CSASGTGQSGANVLTF
TRBV5-1,TRBD2,NA,TRBJ2-1,TGCGCCAGCAGCTTGGCCGCGCTAGCGGGGGTTGGCTACAATGAGCAGTTCTTC,CASSLAALAGVGYNEQFF
TRBV19,NA,NA,TRBJ2-5,TGTGCCAGTAGTATAGATGGGTTAAGGGGGCAAGAGACCCAGTACTTC,CASSIDGLRGQETQYF
TRBV5-1,NA,NA,TRBJ1-1,TGCGCCAGCAGCCATCAAGAGGACACTGAAGCTTTCTTT,CASSHQEDTEAFF
TRBV7-2,NA,many,TRBJ2-5,TGTGCCAGCAGCCCCAGGGTTACGGAGACCCAGTACTTC,CASSPRVTETQYF
TRBV9,NA,NA,TRBJ2-3,TGTGCCAGCAGCGGGGCGGGGGCCCTCACAGATACGCAGTATTTT,CASSGAGALTDTQYF
TRBV9,TRBD2,NA,TRBJ2-5,TGTGCCAGCAGCCCCGTTGTAGCGGGGGGACAAGAGACCCAGTACTTC,CASSPVVAGGQETQYF
TRBV6-2/TRBV6-3,TRBD2,NA,TRBJ2-3,TGTGCCAGCAGTTACCTAGCGGGGGGGCCGGCTCGTCTTACAGATACGCAGTATTTT,CASSYLAGGPARLTDTQYF
TRBV10-3,NA,NA,TRBJ2-5,TGTGCCATCAGTGTAGCGAGCCCGGACCAAGAGACCCAGTACTTC,CAISVASPDQETQYF
TRBV5-1,TRBD1,NA,TRBJ2-2,TGCGCCAGCAGCTGGATACAGGGGTCTGGCGGGGAGCTGTTTTTT,CASSWIQGSGGELFF
TRBV4-1,NA,NA,TRBJ2-1,TGCGCCAGCAGCCAAGATTGGGCCCCCGCTCTGTTCTTC,CASSQDWAPALFF
TRBV19,TRBD2,once,TRBJ2-3,TGTGCCAGTAGTATAGGACACACGGGGGGGACAGATACGCAGTATTTT,CASSIGHTGGTDTQYF
TRBV5-1,TRBD2,NA,TRBJ2-1,TGCGCCAGCCAAGAAGCGGGGGCGAACTACAATGAGCAGTTCTTC,CASQEAGANYNEQFF
TRBV5-1,NA,NA,TRBJ2-1,TGCGCCAGCAGCTTGGCCCCAGGGTCCTACAATGAGCAGTTCTTC,CASSLAPGSYNEQFF
TRBV10-3,NA,once,TRBJ1-1,TGTGCCATCAGTGAGTCGACAGGCTCGCCTGAAGCTTTCTTT,CAISESTGSPEAFF
TRBV30,TRBD1,NA,TRBJ1-4,TGTGCCTGGAGGAAGCCAGGGGTGACAGGGCCTAATGAAAAACTGTTTTTT,CAWRKPGVTGPNEKLFF
TRBV9,TRBD2,NA,TRBJ2-5,TGTGCCAGCAGCGTACCGGGACTAGCGACGACCCACCAAGAGACCCAGTACTTC,CASSVPGLATTHQETQYF
TRBV7-2,NA,few,TRBJ1-6,TGTGCCAGCAGCTTAGTTAGCCAGGGGAATTCACCCCTCCACTTT,CASSLVSQGNSPLHF
TRBV4-1,TRBD1,NA,TRBJ1-6,TGCGCCAGCAGCCAACTACAGGGGGCTGCGCCCCTCCACTTT,CASSQLQGAAPLHF
TRBV30,TRBD1,NA,TRBJ1-5,TGTGCCTGGAGCCAACAGGGGTTACGGAATCAGCCCCAGCATTTT,CAWSQQGLRNQPQHF
TRBV3-1/TRBV3-2,NA,NA,TRBJ2-5,TGTGCCAGCAGTCCCATCCCGGGGAAGCAAGAGACCCAGTACTTC,CASSPIPGKQETQYF
TRBV19,TRBD1,NA,TRBJ1-1,TGTGCCAGTAAACTTGGGAGGACAGGGAAAATGGTACACACTGAAGCTTTCTTT,CASKLGRTGKMVHTEAFF
TRBV7-9,NA,NA,TRBJ1-4,TGTGCCAGCAGCACTACGGGAGAAAAACTGTTTTTT,CASSTTGEKLFF
TRBV19,TRBD1,NA,TRBJ1-1,TGTGCCAGTAATCGGGCAGGGGGCGTTCTGACTGAAGCTTTCTTT,CASNRAGGVLTEAFF
TRBV18,NA,NA,TRBJ1-6,TGTGCCAGCTCACGGGACCGGTTGAATTCACCCTTCCACTTT,CASSRDRLNSPFHF
TRBV2,TRBD1,NA,TRBJ2-1,TGTGCCAGCAGTTCCGACAGGGATGGCAATGAGCAGTTCTTC,CASSSDRDGNEQFF
TRBV10-1,NA,NA,TRBJ1-1,TGCGCCAGCAGCCCAACAGGAGACACTGAAGCTTTCTTT,CASSPTGDTEAFF
TRBV11-2,NA,NA,TRBJ1-1,TGTGCCAGCATCACCCCGCGGGACCCACCTAACACTGAAGCTTTCTTT,CASITPRDPPNTEAFF
TRBV7-9,TRBD2,few,TRBJ2-3,TGTGCCAAAACGGGGGGTGACACAGATACGCAGTATTTT,CAKTGGDTDTQYF
TRBV6-5,NA,few,TRBJ2-2,TGTGCCAGCAGCCCCTTTCTCCTGAACACCGGGGAGCTGTTTTTT,CASSPFLLNTGELFF
TRBV5-1,TRBD1,few,TRBJ2-2,TGCGCCAGCAGCCCGGGACAGGGGGGCACCGGGGAGCTGTTTTTT,CASSPGQGGTGELFF
TRBV5-1,NA,NA,TRBJ2-3,TGCGCCAGCAGCCGGGGACCAAGCACAGATACGCAGTATTTT,CASSRGPSTDTQYF
TRBV5-1,TRBD1,NA,TRBJ1-1,TGCGCCAGCAGCTTGTCAGGGGGTACTGAAGCTTTCTTT,CASSLSGGTEAFF
TRBV14,TRBD1,NA,TRBJ1-5,TGTGCCAGCAGCCGGACAGGGGGTAGCAATCAGCCCCAGCATTTT,CASSRTGGSNQPQHF
TRBV27,NA,few,TRBJ2-1,TGTGCCAGCAGTACCGGGGTAAGGGGCCCCTACAATGAGCAGTTCTTC,CASSTGVRGPYNEQFF
TRBV18,NA,once,TRBJ1-3,TGTGCCAGCTCACCAGTAACAGGCCAAAGCTCTGGAAACACCATATATTTT,CASSPVTGQSSGNTIYF
TRBV7-2,NA,NA,TRBJ2-2,TGTGCCAGCAGCTTACGGCCACAGCAGAACACCGGGGAGCTGTTTTTT,CASSLRPQQNTGELFF
TRBV18,TRBD2,NA,TRBJ2-5,TGTGCCAGCTCACCGCCAGCGGGAGCGCCGGAGACCCAGTACTTC,CASSPPAGAPETQYF
TRBV7-6,TRBD1,NA,TRBJ1-1,TGTGCCAGCAGCTTAGTTGAGACAGGGAGAACTGAAGCTTTCTTT,CASSLVETGRTEAFF
TRBV6-1,TRBD2,NA,TRBJ2-5,TGTGCCAGCAGTGAACGTCGGGTCGGGGCTAGCGGGCAAGAGACCCAGTACTTC,CASSERRVGASGQETQYF
TRBV12-3/TRBV12-4,TRBD1,NA,TRBJ1-2,TGTGCCAGCAGTGGACAGGACTATGGCTACACCTTC,CASSGQDYGYTF
TRBV2,TRBD1,few,TRBJ1-5,TGTGCCAGCAGTGAAGCGAGGGGGCTTCAGCCCCAGCATTTT,CASSEARGLQPQHF
TRBV15,NA,NA,TRBJ1-2,TGTGCCACCAGCAGAGATCTTCAGGACTATGGCTACACCTTC,CATSRDLQDYGYTF
TRBV27,TRBD2,NA,TRBJ2-1,TGTGCCAGCAGTCAGAAGCGGGGTCTCTATGAGCAGTTCTTC,CASSQKRGLYEQFF